The 21 T cell receptor beta chains given below trace back to one sample, sequenced in a study of T cells in Graves' hyperthyroidism and ophthalmopathy (dated by TCRdb to 2018 to 2020). Library construction relied on multiplex PCR. TCRdb lists the instrument as Illumina HiSeq 2000. The TCR beta CDR3 regions were amplified from the RNA transcripts. The first round of RT-PCR for the TCR CDR3 was performed with the HTBI primer set and the Qiagen OneStep RT-PCR kit. Using fastp trimming at Q25 and MiXCR clonotype assembly, TCRdb reanalyzed the public sequencing data and kept in-frame beta chains. CDR3 protein duplicates are merged, each entry listing the most common genes and DNA. Here the sample has about 380,000 distinct CDR3 sequences; 11% to 15% occur a single time. The top ten constitute 9.5% to 11% of the sample. Source material: blood. The source of these receptors is a woman aged 55-70 years with Graves' hyperthyroidism.

Ten or more counts support this clonotype. The chain joins TRBV7-6 to TRBJ2-1; 14 bases align to TRBD2. Germline values: CDR1 SGHVS, CDR2 FNYEAQ. V was clipped by 5 bases and J by 7 bases; unmatched bases: 4. This CDR3 is 15 amino acids long. CDR3 bases: TGTGCCAGCAGCATTAGACTAGCGGGAGGGAATGAGCAGTTCTTC. Protein: CASSIRLAGGNEQFF.

In this sample, this clonotype turned up many times. This chain links TRBV2 with TRBJ2-1, with 8 bases lining up with TRBD2. The junction had 14 bases not matched to a gene; V was cut back by 9 bases and J by 7 bases. This CDR3 spans 15 amino acids. Per the germline V gene, CDR1 is SNHLY and CDR2 is FYNNEI. This chain's CDR3 is CASVREGRLGNEQFF. The CDR3 nucleotides read TGTGCCAGTGTTCGGGAGGGCCGCTTGGGGAATGAGCAGTTCTTC.

This clonotype was seen a few times. The chain links TRBV29-1 to TRBJ1-2; 9 nucleotides align to TRBD1. Germline CDR1 reads SQVTM; CDR2 reads ANQGSEA. After removal of 3 bases from V and 7 bases from J, the junction contained 9 bases not matched to a gene. CDR3 length: 14 residues. The CDR3 here is CSVDDGTGFLGYTF. CDR3 bases: TGCAGCGTTGACGACGGGACAGGGTTTCTTGGCTACACCTTC.

This clonotype was seen a handful of times. A read error is possible here, since a much larger clone lies one base away. This sequence joins TRBV2 and TRBJ2-2; no reliable D call. The germline V gene encodes CDR1 SNHLY and CDR2 FYNNEI. The CDR3 loop spans 13 amino acids. CDR3 DNA: TGTGCCAGCGGGCCCAGAGGCACCGAGGAGCTGTTTTTT. Its translation: CASGPRGTEELFF.

With respect to this clonotype: A read error may explain this, as a much larger clone is one base away. The rearrangement links TRBV7-2 to TRBJ2-5, with D perhaps matching TRBD2 (6 bases). Germline CDR1 SGHTA, CDR2 FQGNSA. This CDR3 has 14 amino acids. The CDR3 loop is CAGSLNGGRETQYF. The CDR3 coding sequence is TGTGCCGGCAGCTTAAACGGAGGGAGAGAGACCCAGTACTTC.

This clonotype has a count of ten or more. The gene calls are TRBV28 and TRBJ1-2, with 8 bases fitting TRBD1. V shed 6 bases and J 5 bases; nucleotides not matched to a gene: 8. CDR1 is MDHEN and CDR2 is SYDVKM in the germline V gene. There are 14 residues in the CDR3. For the CDR3, the DNA is TGTGCCAGCAGGACTGGACAGGGATGGTATGGCTACACCTTC. Translating gives CASRTGQGWYGYTF.

The sample holds many counts of this clonotype. The rearrangement uses TRBV28 and TRBJ2-2, with TRBD2 identical over 7 bases. The J segment lost 3 bases and the V segment lost 9 bases, leaving 10 bases of the junction unmatched. CDR1 and CDR2 from the germline V gene are MDHEN and SYDVKM. The CDR3 runs 15 residues. The CDR3 sequence: CASSPALADTGELFF. The CDR3 DNA is TGTGCCAGTTCCCCGGCGCTAGCGGACACCGGGGAGCTGTTTTTT. The full variable domain, with the rest looked up from reference TRBV28 and TRBJ2-2, is DVKVTQSSRYLVKRTGEKVFLECVQDMDHENMFWYRQDPGLGLRLIYFSYDVKMKEKGDIPEGYSVSREKKERFSLILESASTNQTSMYLCASSPALADTGELFFGEGSRLTVL.

This clonotype was seen ten or more times. The chain has TRBV2 and TRBJ1-1, with unresolved D. CDR3 size: 14 residues. The germline CDR1 and CDR2 sequences are SNHLY and FYNNEI. Trimming removed 1 base from V and 6 bases from J, with 12 bases in between. The CDR3, as DNA: TGTGCCAGCAGTGAAGGCAGGTTCCGGGCTGAAGCTTTCTTT. Translated, it gives CASSEGRFRAEAFF.

Worth noting for this clonotype: Since the CDR3 does not end with the conserved phenylalanine or tryptophan, this likely comes from a read error. The V call is TRBV18, the J call TRBJ1-2; tentatively, D is TRBD1 (6 bases). The germline V gene encodes CDR1 KGHSH and CDR2 LQKENI. The length of the CDR3 is 13 residues. Trimming shortened V by 8 bases and J by 4 bases, and 14 bases separated the two germline ends. The DNA of the CDR3 is TGTGCCAGCCCACAAGACAGGACCTATGGCTACACCCTC. Encoded protein: CASPQDRTYGYTL.

This clonotype was detected ten times or more. The rearrangement joins TRBV5-1 to TRBJ2-5; possibly TRBD2 for D (5 bases). Trimming took 1 base from V and 9 from J, leaving 19 bases between them. This CDR3 is 15 amino acids long. Per germline, CDR1 SGHRS and CDR2 YFSETQ. This CDR3 is CASSLSASSLGSQYF. The CDR3, as DNA: TGCGCCAGCAGCTTGTCTGCTAGCAGCCTGGGATCCCAGTACTTC.

The chain is built from TRBV6-1 and TRBJ2-7, with a tentative D call TRBD1 (6 bases). This CDR3 comprises 14 residues. The ends were cut back, 7 bases at V and 3 bases at J, with 16 bases in the middle. From germline, CDR1 is MNHNS and CDR2 SASEGT. CDR3 protein: CASMAGVRFYEQYF. CDR3 DNA: TGTGCCAGCATGGCAGGGGTCCGATTCTACGAGCAGTACTTC.

At least ten counts were recorded for this clonotype. This sequence joins TRBV6-1 and TRBJ1-1; D unclear. CDR1 and CDR2 from the germline V gene are MNHNS and SASEGT. CDR3 length: 15 residues. The ends were cut back, 8 bases at V and 4 bases at J, with 20 bases in the middle. The CDR3 here is CASSYAGGRGTEAFF. CDR3 bases: TGTGCCAGCTCCTATGCAGGTGGTCGAGGCACTGAAGCTTTCTTT.

The chain combines TRBV7-9 with TRBJ2-5; 7 positions match TRBD1. V was pared by 3 bases and J by 2 bases, with 3 bases of the junction left unmatched. Germline values: CDR1 SEHNR, CDR2 FQNEAQ (reference sequence). The CDR3 loop spans 14 amino acids. The CDR3 reads CASSFPTGQETQYF. The CDR3 nucleotides are TGTGCCAGCAGCTTCCCGACAGGGCAAGAGACCCAGTACTTC. Complete variable domain (other parts from reference TRBV7-9 and TRBJ2-5): DTGVSQNPRHKITKRGQNVTFRCDPISEHNRLYWYRQTLGQGPEFLTYFQNEAQLEKSRLLSDRFSAERPKGSFSTLEIQRTEQGDSAMYLCASSFPTGQETQYFGPGTRLLVL.

CDR3 DNA: TGTGCCACCAGTGGGGAGACTAGCGGGAGCTACGAGCAGTACTTC. Translation: CATSGETSGSYEQYF. This rearrangement joins TRBV24-1 to TRBJ2-7; 12 bases line up with TRBD2. Germline CDR1 KGHDR, CDR2 SFDVKD. The CDR3 totals 15 residues. The trim removed 5 bases at V and 3 bases at J, leaving 4 bases unmatched.

This clonotype was detected many times. V is TRBV19 and J is TRBJ2-1; 7 nucleotides agree with TRBD2. V dropped 3 bases and J dropped 0; count of bases not matched to a gene: 8. The CDR3 has 17 residues. Germline assignment: CDR1 LNHDA and CDR2 SQIVND (reference sequence). In DNA, the CDR3 is TGTGCCAGTAGTATCACGAAGCGGGACCTCTCCTACAATGAGCAGTTCTTC. This encodes CASSITKRDLSYNEQFF.

V and J are TRBV6-2 or TRBV6-3 and TRBJ2-7; 12 bases map to TRBD2. The CDR3 length is 16 residues. Per the germline V gene, CDR1 is MNHEY and CDR2 is SVGEGT. Germline trimming cut 5 bases from V and 4 bases from J; bases unmatched to any gene: 9. For the CDR3, the DNA is TGTGCCAGCAGTGCGCTAGCGGGAGGGCCAGGGTACGAGCAGTACTTC. Residues: CASSALAGGPGYEQYF.

This clonotype appeared many times. The V gene is TRBV6-6, the J gene TRBJ2-7, with a tentative D call TRBD2 (6 bases). This CDR3 has 14 amino acids. CDR1 MNHNY and CDR2 SVGAGI come from the germline V gene (reference sequence). The germline V and J ends were trimmed by 2 bases and 2 bases, with 10 bases remaining between them. This CDR3 reads CASSYAPGAYEQYF. As DNA, the CDR3 is TGTGCCAGCAGTTACGCCCCGGGAGCCTACGAGCAGTACTTC.

This clonotype was counted a few times. This chain links TRBV30 with TRBJ2-7; weak D call: TRBD2 (6 bases). From germline, CDR1 is GTSNPN and CDR2 SVGIG (reference sequence). The CDR3 totals 12 residues. Trimming shortened V by 3 bases and J by 3 bases, and 9 bases separated the two germline ends. CDR3 amino acids: CAWSPGGYEQYF. Written as DNA, the CDR3 is TGTGCCTGGAGCCCCGGGGGCTACGAGCAGTACTTC.

This clonotype came up a few times. CDR3 nucleotide sequence: TGTGCCAGCAGCTTAAGTCTAATGGGATCTAATGAAAAACTGTTTTTT. It is translated as CASSLSLMGSNEKLFF. This chain uses TRBV7-3 with TRBJ1-4, with D unresolved. V shed 1 base and J shed 3 bases, with 12 bases lying between them. Looked up from germline, CDR1 is SGHTA and CDR2 is FQGTGA. CDR3 length: 16 residues.

This clonotype was detected many times. The genes are TRBV12-3 or TRBV12-4 and TRBJ1-1; TRBD1 matches 7 bases. This CDR3 has 13 residues. V lost 6 bases and J lost 1; bases outside the gene matches: 2. The CDR3 region has the DNA TGTGCCAGCAGCCGGACAGGGAACACTGAAGCTTTCTTT. This encodes CASSRTGNTEAFF.

The chain carries TRBV10-3 and TRBJ2-7; 9 nucleotides align to TRBD1. The V gene end was trimmed by 5 bases and the J gene end by 6 bases; junction bases not matched to a gene: 17. The germline V gene has CDR1 ENHRY and CDR2 SYGVKD. The CDR3 is made up of 17 amino acids. The CDR3 protein is CAISRTGTGMESAEQYF. The CDR3 DNA is TGTGCCATCAGTAGGACCGGGACAGGGATGGAATCGGCCGAGCAGTACTTC.